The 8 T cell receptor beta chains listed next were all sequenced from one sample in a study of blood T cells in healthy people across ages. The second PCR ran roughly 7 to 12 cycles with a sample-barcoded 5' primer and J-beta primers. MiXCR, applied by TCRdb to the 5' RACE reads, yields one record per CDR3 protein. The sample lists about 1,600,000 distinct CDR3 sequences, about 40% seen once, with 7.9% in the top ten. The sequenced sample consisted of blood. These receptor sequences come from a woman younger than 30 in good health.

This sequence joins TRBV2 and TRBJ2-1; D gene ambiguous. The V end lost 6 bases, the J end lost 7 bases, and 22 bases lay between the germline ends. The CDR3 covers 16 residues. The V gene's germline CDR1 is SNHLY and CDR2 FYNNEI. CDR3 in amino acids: CASSLLGSEIGNEQFF. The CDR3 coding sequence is TGTGCCAGCAGCCTCTTGGGAAGCGAGATCGGGAATGAGCAGTTCTTC.

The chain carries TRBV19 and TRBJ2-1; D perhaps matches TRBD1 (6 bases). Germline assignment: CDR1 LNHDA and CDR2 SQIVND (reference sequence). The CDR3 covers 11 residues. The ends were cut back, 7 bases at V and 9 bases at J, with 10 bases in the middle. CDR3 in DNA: TGTGCCAGTATACACAGGGCTGAGCAGTTCTTC. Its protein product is CASIHRAEQFF.

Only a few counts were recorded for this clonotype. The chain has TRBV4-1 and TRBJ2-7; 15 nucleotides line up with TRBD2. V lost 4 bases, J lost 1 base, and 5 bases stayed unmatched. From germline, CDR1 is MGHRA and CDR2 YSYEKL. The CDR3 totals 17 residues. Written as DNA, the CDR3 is TGCGCCAGCAGCCCCCACGGACTAGCGGGAGGGTCCTACGAGCAGTACTTC. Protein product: CASSPHGLAGGSYEQYF.

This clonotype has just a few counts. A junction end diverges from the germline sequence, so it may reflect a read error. The CDR3: CASSLQPGQGNGKLFF. CDR3 DNA sequence: TGCGCCAGCAGCCTTCAACCGGGACAGGGGAATGGAAAACTGTTTTTT. The chain links TRBV4-1 to TRBJ1-4; 10 nucleotides align to TRBD1. The germline V gene encodes CDR1 MGHRA and CDR2 YSYEKL. The CDR3 extends over 16 amino acids.

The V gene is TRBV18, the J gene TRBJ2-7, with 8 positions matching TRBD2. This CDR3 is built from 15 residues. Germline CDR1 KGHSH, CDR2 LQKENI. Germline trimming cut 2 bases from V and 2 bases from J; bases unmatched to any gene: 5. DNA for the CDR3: TGTGCCAGCTCACCATCTAGCGGGCAGGCCTACGAGCAGTACTTC. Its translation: CASSPSSGQAYEQYF. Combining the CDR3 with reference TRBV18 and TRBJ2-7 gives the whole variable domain NAGVMQNPRHLVRRRGQEARLRCSPMKGHSHVYWYRQLPEEGLKFMVYLQKENIIDESGMPKERFSAEFPKEGPSILRIQQVVRGDSAAYFCASSPSSGQAYEQYFGPGTRLTVT.

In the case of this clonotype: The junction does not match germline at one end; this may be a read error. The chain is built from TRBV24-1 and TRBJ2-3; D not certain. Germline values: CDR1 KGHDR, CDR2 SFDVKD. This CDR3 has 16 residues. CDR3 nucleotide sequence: TGTACCACCAGTGATTCGATTGCGACTAGCACAGATACGCAGTATTTT. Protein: CTTSDSIATSTDTQYF.

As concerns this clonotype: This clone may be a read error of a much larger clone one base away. This CDR3 is CASSQLSTEAFF. The CDR3 bases are TGTGCCAGCAGCCAACTGAGCACTGAAGCTTTCTTT. The chain links TRBV3-1 to TRBJ1-1; D is uncertain. The CDR3 loop spans 12 amino acids. V lost 2 bases and J lost 4, with 5 bases in between. Germline CDR1 and CDR2: LGHDT and YNNKEL (reference sequence).

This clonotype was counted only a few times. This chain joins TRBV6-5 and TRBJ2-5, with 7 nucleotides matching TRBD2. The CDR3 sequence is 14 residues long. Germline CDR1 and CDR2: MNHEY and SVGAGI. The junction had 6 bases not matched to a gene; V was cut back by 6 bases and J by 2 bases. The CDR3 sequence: CASRPGGGQETQYF. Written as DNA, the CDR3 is TGTGCCAGCAGGCCGGGGGGTGGGCAAGAGACCCAGTACTTC.